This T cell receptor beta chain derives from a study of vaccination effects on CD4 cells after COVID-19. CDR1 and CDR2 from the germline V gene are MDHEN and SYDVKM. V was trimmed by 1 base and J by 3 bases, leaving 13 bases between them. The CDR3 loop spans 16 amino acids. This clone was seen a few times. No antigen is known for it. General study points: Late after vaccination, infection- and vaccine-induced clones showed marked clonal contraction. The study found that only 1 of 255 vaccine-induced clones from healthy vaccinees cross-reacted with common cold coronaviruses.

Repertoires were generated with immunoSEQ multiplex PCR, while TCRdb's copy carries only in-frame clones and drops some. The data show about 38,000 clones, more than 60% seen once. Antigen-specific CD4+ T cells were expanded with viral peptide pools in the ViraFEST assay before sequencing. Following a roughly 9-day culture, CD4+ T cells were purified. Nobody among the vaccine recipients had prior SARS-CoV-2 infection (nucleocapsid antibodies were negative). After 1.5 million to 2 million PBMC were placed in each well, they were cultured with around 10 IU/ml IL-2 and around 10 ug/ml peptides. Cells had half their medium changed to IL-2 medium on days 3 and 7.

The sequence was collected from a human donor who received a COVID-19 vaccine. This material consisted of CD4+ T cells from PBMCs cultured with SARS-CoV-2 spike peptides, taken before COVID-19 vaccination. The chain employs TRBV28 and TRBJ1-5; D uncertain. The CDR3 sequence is CASSLSFGQVNQPQHF. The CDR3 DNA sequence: TGTGCCAGCAGTTTATCGTTCGGGCAGGTCAATCAGCCCCAGCATTTT.